The 9 T cell receptor beta chains reported below all come from one sample, sequenced in a study of blood T cells in healthy people across ages. Primers used in a second PCR of about 7 to 11 cycles were a sample-barcoded 5' primer and a J-beta primer mix. TCRdb itself ran the 5' RACE reads through MiXCR, one entry per CDR3 protein. The data contain approximately 600,000 distinct CDR3 sequences, approximately 50% of them singletons. The specimen sequenced was blood. These receptors came from a man aged 55 to 70 in good health.

V gene TRBV5-1 combines with J gene TRBJ2-1, with no clear D. The germline V gene encodes CDR1 SGHRS and CDR2 YFSETQ. V was cut by 2 bases and J by 10 bases, with 10 bases left in between. The CDR3 has 12 residues. In DNA form, the CDR3 reads TGCGCCAGCAGCTTAGTGGGGTCGGAGCAGTTCTTC. Protein: CASSLVGSEQFF.

The rearrangement links TRBV2 to TRBJ2-3, with TRBD1 identical over 12 bases. The germline V gene has CDR1 SNHLY and CDR2 FYNNEI. The CDR3 is made up of 15 amino acids. The V gene end was trimmed by 6 bases and the J gene end by 5 bases; junction bases not matched to a gene: 6. The chain's CDR3 is CASRRDRGRVDTQYF. In DNA, the CDR3 is TGTGCCAGCAGACGGGACAGGGGGCGGGTAGATACGCAGTATTTT.

The chain has TRBV29-1 and TRBJ2-5, with D uncertain. This CDR3 spans 12 amino acids. Germline V lookup: CDR1 SQVTM, CDR2 ANQGSEA. V lost 6 bases to trimming and J lost 4 bases, with 12 bases between them. The CDR3 loop is CSVAGYGETQYF. The CDR3 coding sequence is TGCAGCGTCGCCGGGTATGGAGAGACCCAGTACTTC.

This chain connects TRBV6-5 to TRBJ2-4, with D perhaps matching TRBD2 (6 bases). CDR1 MNHEY and CDR2 SVGAGI come from the germline V gene. Deletions cut 5 bases from V and 1 base from J, with 15 bases between. This CDR3 region has 16 residues. The CDR3 nucleotides read TGTGCCAGCAGTAAGTCGACTAGAGGGGCCAAAAACATTCAGTACTTC. Protein sequence: CASSKSTRGAKNIQYF.

The chain employs TRBV2 and TRBJ2-5; TRBD2 matches 9 bases. This CDR3 is built from 14 residues. With 7 bases clipped from V and 3 bases from J, the junction kept 6 bases outside the gene matches. In germline, CDR1 is SNHLY, CDR2 FYNNEI. The CDR3 DNA sequence: TGTGCCAGCACGGGGACTAGCCGGAAAGAGACCCAGTACTTC. Translation gives CASTGTSRKETQYF.

The chain is built from TRBV7-9 and TRBJ2-5, with 8 bases fitting TRBD1. The CDR3 consists of 14 residues. Germline CDR1 is SEHNR and CDR2 is FQNEAQ (reference sequence). The J segment lost 2 bases and the V segment lost 5 bases, leaving 4 bases of the junction unmatched. The CDR3 loop reads CASSGRTGQETQYF. CDR3 nucleotides: TGTGCCAGCAGCGGACGGACAGGGCAAGAGACCCAGTACTTC.

Only a few counts were recorded for this clonotype. The chain is built from TRBV11-2 and TRBJ2-2; D assignment may be TRBD1 or TRBD2 (5 bases each). The CDR3 totals 15 residues. CDR1 and CDR2 from the germline V gene are SGHAT and FQNNGV. Trimming stripped 8 bases from V and 6 bases from J, with 19 bases between. CDR3 bases: TGTGCCAGCGGGACCGCTTATTTGGGGCCCGGGGAGCTGTTTTTT. This codes for CASGTAYLGPGELFF.

The chain couples TRBV7-2 to TRBJ1-2; D remains unclear. The CDR3 has 13 residues. The V gene's germline CDR1 is SGHTA and CDR2 FQGNSA. V was shortened by 5 bases and J by 0 bases, with 7 bases between the two germline ends. The CDR3 DNA reads as TGTGCCAGCAGCCCGTACTCTAACTATGGCTACACCTTC. Its translation: CASSPYSNYGYTF.

V gene TRBV28 combines with J gene TRBJ2-1, with D tentatively TRBD2 (7 bases). V lost 7 bases and J lost 9, with 16 bases in between. The CDR3 runs to 13 residues. Per germline, CDR1 MDHEN and CDR2 SYDVKM. CDR3 coding DNA: TGTGCCAGCATCCAAGGGGGGGATAGTGAGCAGTTCTTC. It encodes CASIQGGDSEQFF.